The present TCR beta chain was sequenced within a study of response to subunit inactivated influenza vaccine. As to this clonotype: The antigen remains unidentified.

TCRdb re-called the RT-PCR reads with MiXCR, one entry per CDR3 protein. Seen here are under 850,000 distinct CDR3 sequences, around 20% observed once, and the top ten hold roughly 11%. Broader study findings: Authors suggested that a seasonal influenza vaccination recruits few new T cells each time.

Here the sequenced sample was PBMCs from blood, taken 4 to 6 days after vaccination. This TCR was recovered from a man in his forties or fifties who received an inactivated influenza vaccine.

The CDR3 DNA sequence: TGTGCCAGCAGCCAAGGGTTTTCGGGGGAAACTGGAAACACCATATATTTT. Protein: CASSQGFSGETGNTIYF. This chain connects TRBV4-2 to TRBJ1-3; tentative D call: TRBD1 (5 bases). The CDR3 is 17 residues long. Germline assignment: CDR1 LGHNA and CDR2 YNFKEQ. Trimming shortened V by 1 base and J by 2 bases, and 15 bases separated the two germline ends.